Below are 25 T cell receptor beta chains sequenced from a single sample in a study of blood T cell repertoires in COVID-19. Some clones are missing from TCRdb's copy, which holds only in-frame ones; the method was immunoSEQ multiplex PCR. Among roughly 160,000 clones listed, around 67% were seen once. The sample was peripheral blood. These receptors all come from a woman older than 75 with acute or convalescent COVID-19.

This chain uses TRBV7-8 with TRBJ2-7, with D hard to call. Germline CDR1 and CDR2: SGHVS and FQNEAQ. V dropped 5 bases and J dropped 1 base, with 6 bases sitting between them. This CDR3 spans 12 amino acids. The CDR3: CASSPVSYEQYF. CDR3 in DNA: TGTGCCAGCAGCCCGGTTTCCTACGAGCAGTACTTC. Filled out from reference TRBV7-8 and TRBJ2-7, the complete variable domain reads GAGVSQSPRYKVAKRGQDVALRCDPISGHVSLFWYQQALGQGPEFLTYFQNEAQLDKSGLPSDRFFAERPEGSVSTLKIQRTQQEDSAVYLCASSPVSYEQYFGPGTRLTVT.

The chain recombines TRBV6-5 with TRBJ2-7; D is uncertain. V lost 7 bases and J lost 3, with 16 bases in between. CDR3 length: 14 residues. Germline V lookup: CDR1 MNHEY, CDR2 SVGAGI. The CDR3 region is CASTKTYGDYEQYF. The DNA of the CDR3 is TGTGCCAGCACCAAAACCTACGGTGACTACGAGCAGTACTTC.

The chain employs TRBV4-3 and TRBJ1-2; perhaps TRBD1 as D (6 bases). V lost 0 bases to trimming and J lost 4 bases, with 12 bases between them. The CDR3 is 15 amino acids. CDR1 and CDR2 from the germline V gene are LGHNA and YSLEER. The CDR3 protein is CASSQEAGAIYGYTF. In DNA, the CDR3 is TGCGCCAGCAGCCAAGAAGCAGGGGCGATCTATGGCTACACCTTC.

This chain links TRBV6-1 with TRBJ1-2; TRBD1 is a possible D gene (6 bases). The CDR3 is 13 amino acids. CDR1 is MNHNS and CDR2 is SASEGT in the germline V gene. Trimming left V 2 bases short and J 7 bases short, with 11 bases between. The CDR3 DNA reads as TGTGCCAGCAGTGAAATGGGGGCGTCTGGCTACACCTTC. Translation gives CASSEMGASGYTF.

The chain recombines TRBV12-3 or TRBV12-4 with TRBJ2-3; possible D gene TRBD2, 6 bases. The CDR3 runs 13 residues. V lost 6 bases, J lost 3 bases, and 10 bases lay in between. As DNA, the CDR3 is TGTGCCAGCAGGTGGGGGGAGACAGATACGCAGTATTTT. This gives the protein CASRWGETDTQYF.

V usage is TRBV6-5 and J usage is TRBJ2-1, with D possibly being TRBD2 (5 bases). Per the germline V gene, CDR1 is MNHEY and CDR2 is SVGAGI. V gave up 7 bases and J gave up 1 base, with 14 bases separating them. The CDR3 spans 15 residues. CDR3 DNA: TGTGCCAGCACAGGCGGGCTAATGTCCTACAATGAGCAGTTCTTC. It codes for CASTGGLMSYNEQFF.

The V and J genes are TRBV2 and TRBJ2-7, with D tentatively TRBD1 (6 bases). CDR1 and CDR2 (germline): SNHLY, FYNNEI. V was cut by 3 bases and J by 2 bases, with 11 bases left in between. The CDR3 is 14 residues long. In nucleotides, the CDR3 is TGTGCCAGCAGTGAGCAAGGGGGTCCCTACGAGCAGTACTTC. Its translation is CASSEQGGPYEQYF.

The gene calls are TRBV24-1 and TRBJ2-3, with D tentatively TRBD1 (6 bases). Trimming removed 1 base from V and 6 bases from J, with 13 bases in between. CDR1 and CDR2 from the germline V gene are KGHDR and SFDVKD. CDR3 length: 15 residues. CDR3 sequence reads: CATSDFGGASDTQYF. The CDR3 region has the DNA TGTGCCACCAGTGATTTTGGGGGCGCGTCTGATACGCAGTATTTT.

The chain combines TRBV5-1 with TRBJ2-5; TRBD1 aligns across 11 bases. With V trimmed by 4 bases and J by 1 base, 6 bases remained unmatched. The CDR3 length is 16 residues. Germline CDR1 is SGHRS and CDR2 is YFSETQ. The CDR3 loop reads CASSIWTGGGQETQYF. The CDR3 DNA follows: TGCGCCAGCAGCATCTGGACAGGGGGCGGCCAAGAGACCCAGTACTTC.

The chain couples TRBV5-1 to TRBJ1-1; perhaps TRBD1 as D (5 bases). CDR1 is SGHRS, CDR2 YFSETQ, per germline. Between the trimmed V and J ends, which lost 4 bases and 1 base, there was a span of 17 bases. The CDR3 covers 16 residues. The CDR3 DNA sequence: TGCGCCAGCAGCCTGGGCTGGGGGACTGAGAACACTGAAGCTTTCTTT. This sequence encodes CASSLGWGTENTEAFF.

The chain recombines TRBV15 with TRBJ1-1; 7 bases align to TRBD1. This CDR3 is 14 amino acids long. V trimming: 2 bases; J trimming: 11 bases; junction bases outside the gene matches: 11. Germline V gene lookup returns CDR1 LNHNV and CDR2 YYDKDF (reference sequence). The DNA of the CDR3 is TGTGCCACCAGCAGAATCCAGACAGGGAGCGATGCTTTCTTT. It yields the protein CATSRIQTGSDAFF.

The chain carries TRBV5-5 and TRBJ1-1; D not certain. From germline, CDR1 is SGHKS and CDR2 YYEKEE (reference sequence). The ends were cut back, 6 bases at V and 5 bases at J, with 17 bases in the middle. The CDR3 is 14 residues long. CDR3 bases: TGTGCCAGCACCCTTGAGGGTGGCGGGACTGAAGCTTTCTTT. Translation gives CASTLEGGGTEAFF.

V usage is TRBV7-9 and J usage is TRBJ1-4; D uncertain. V was shortened by 3 bases and J by 0 bases, with 5 bases between the two germline ends. The CDR3 extends over 14 amino acids. Germline V gives CDR1 SEHNR, CDR2 FQNEAQ (reference sequence). In DNA form, the CDR3 reads TGTGCCAGCAGCTTGGCTGCAACTAATGAAAAACTGTTTTTT. As protein: CASSLAATNEKLFF.

The rearrangement links TRBV7-2 to TRBJ1-2; 9 bases fit TRBD1. Germline assignment: CDR1 SGHTA and CDR2 FQGNSA. Trimming removed 2 bases from V and 4 bases from J; junction bases left unmatched: 2. CDR3 length: 14 amino acids. The CDR3 protein is CASSLMGQGYGYTF. CDR3 in DNA: TGTGCCAGCAGCTTAATGGGACAGGGCTATGGCTACACCTTC.

The chain uses TRBV19 and TRBJ1-1; D remains unclear. The CDR3 extends over 14 amino acids. Looked up from germline, CDR1 is LNHDA and CDR2 is SQIVND (reference sequence). V shed 2 bases and J shed 2 bases, with 9 bases lying between them. The CDR3 is CASSIHQKNTEAFF. CDR3 in DNA: TGTGCCAGTAGTATACACCAGAAAAACACTGAAGCTTTCTTT.

This chain joins TRBV28 and TRBJ2-5; possible D gene TRBD2, 6 bases. V lost 6 bases and J lost 0, with 17 bases in between. The CDR3 has 16 residues. Per germline, CDR1 MDHEN and CDR2 SYDVKM. CDR3 sequence: CASSLAGLRYQETQYF. CDR3 nucleotides: TGTGCCAGCAGCTTGGCGGGACTGCGATACCAAGAGACCCAGTACTTC.

Ten or more counts support this clone. The chain combines TRBV5-1 with TRBJ2-2, with D possibly matching TRBD2 (6 bases). Trimming left V 5 bases short and J 2 bases short, with 13 bases between. The CDR3 has 15 amino acids. CDR1 is SGHRS and CDR2 is YFSETQ in the germline V gene. The CDR3 DNA follows: TGCGCCAGCAGTTATAGCGGACTTAACACCGGGGAGCTGTTTTTT. Translation gives CASSYSGLNTGELFF.

This chain joins TRBV9 and TRBJ2-1, with TRBD2 matching over 8 bases. V shed 4 bases and J 3 bases; nucleotides not matched to a gene: 6. The CDR3 spans 15 residues. The germline gives CDR1 SGDLS, CDR2 YYNGEE. CDR3 loop: CASSMSSGGYNEQFF. Here the CDR3 DNA reads TGTGCCAGCAGCATGAGCAGCGGGGGCTACAATGAGCAGTTCTTC.

This clone was detected once. V usage is TRBV6-2 or TRBV6-3 and J usage is TRBJ1-5; 9 bases align to TRBD1. Germline V gene data show CDR1 as MNHEY and CDR2 as SVGEGT. J gave up 5 bases and V 3 bases, and 11 bases lay outside the gene matches. There are 17 residues in the CDR3. CDR3 sequence (DNA): TGTGCCAGCAGTTATCCTTTAGGGACAGGGAACGATCAGCCCCAGCATTTT. Translation: CASSYPLGTGNDQPQHF.

V usage is TRBV2 and J usage is TRBJ2-7; D perhaps matches TRBD1 (6 bases). Germline loops: CDR1 SNHLY, CDR2 FYNNEI. V lost 5 bases to trimming and J lost 5 bases, with 13 bases between them. The CDR3 consists of 13 residues. In nucleotides, the CDR3 is TGTGCCAGCAGTCCTACAGGGATCAACGAGCAGTACTTC. This encodes CASSPTGINEQYF.

V and J are TRBV18 and TRBJ1-1; weak D call: TRBD1 (6 bases). Per germline, CDR1 KGHSH and CDR2 LQKENI. CDR3 length: 14 amino acids. Trimming stripped 2 bases from V and 5 bases from J, with 12 bases between. CDR3 nucleotide sequence: TGTGCCAGCTCACCAACAGGGCCGGCTACTGAAGCTTTCTTT. Its translation is CASSPTGPATEAFF.

The rearrangement links TRBV9 to TRBJ1-6; D is ambiguous. V gave up 2 bases and J gave up 7 bases, with 7 bases separating them. The CDR3 loop spans 13 amino acids. Germline-derived CDR1 and CDR2 are SGDLS and YYNGEE. This chain's CDR3 is CASSVEANSPLHF. For the CDR3, the DNA is TGTGCCAGCAGCGTCGAAGCCAATTCACCCCTCCACTTT. Full variable domain (rest looked up from reference TRBV9 and TRBJ1-6): DSGVTQTPKHLITATGQRVTLRCSPRSGDLSVYWYQQSLDQGLQFLIQYYNGEERAKGNILERFSAQQFPDLHSELNLSSLELGDSALYFCASSVEANSPLHFGNGTRLTVT.

The V call is TRBV5-1, the J call TRBJ2-7; 8 nucleotides match TRBD1. The trim removed 2 bases at V and 5 bases at J, leaving 3 bases unmatched. This CDR3 is 13 amino acids long. CDR1 SGHRS and CDR2 YFSETQ come from the germline V gene. Here the CDR3 reads CASSFGQGNEQYF. As DNA, the CDR3 is TGCGCCAGCAGCTTTGGACAGGGTAACGAGCAGTACTTC.

The chain couples TRBV5-1 to TRBJ2-7; 8 bases are a match to TRBD1. CDR1 is SGHRS, CDR2 YFSETQ, per germline. The CDR3 has 16 amino acids. V lost 3 bases and J lost 2; bases outside the gene matches: 10. The CDR3 sequence is CASSSPDRGGPYEQYF. The CDR3 DNA reads as TGCGCCAGCAGCTCCCCAGACAGGGGCGGACCCTACGAGCAGTACTTC.

Only a few counts were recorded for this clone. The chain uses TRBV6-5 and TRBJ1-5; D ambiguous. Germline lookup yields CDR1 MNHEY and CDR2 SVGAGI. V lost 4 bases and J 6 bases, leaving 19 bases between the germline ends. The CDR3 runs to 16 residues. CDR3 DNA sequence: TGTGCCAGCAGTTCCTTCTTCCCAGGAGCGGGTCAGCCCCAGCATTTT. Translated, it gives CASSSFFPGAGQPQHF.